The 15 T cell receptor beta chains below all came from one sample that was sequenced in a study of blood T cells in healthy people across ages. The use of a sample-barcoded 5' primer and a J-beta primer mix characterized a second PCR of about 7 to 12 cycles. TCRdb passed the 5' RACE reads through MiXCR, listing each CDR3 protein once. The repertoire holds 450,000 to 700,000 distinct CDR3 sequences, with about 26% as singletons. Material for sequencing was blood. The origin of the receptors is a woman in her 70s in good health.

The J gene is TRBJ2-3, the V gene TRBV20-1, with D perhaps TRBD1 or TRBD2 (6 bases each). The V and J ends lost 0 bases and 8 bases respectively, with 18 bases between them. Germline V lookup: CDR1 DFQATT, CDR2 SNEGSKA (reference sequence). The CDR3 is made up of 15 amino acids. The CDR3 DNA reads TGCAGTGCTAGAGATGTTGCTGTTGGGGGGCGTACGCAGTATTTT. This encodes CSARDVAVGGRTQYF.

This clonotype turned up a few times. The chain has TRBV20-1 and TRBJ2-3; D is possibly TRBD1 or TRBD2 (6 bases each). Trimming stripped 1 base from V and 2 bases from J, with 13 bases between. The CDR3 length is 15 residues. Germline values: CDR1 DFQATT, CDR2 SNEGSKA (reference sequence). Written as DNA, the CDR3 is TGCAGTGCTAGAGCACCAGGGGAGGACACAGATACGCAGTATTTT. Its protein product is CSARAPGEDTDTQYF.

This clonotype was observed a few times. J is TRBJ1-4 and V is TRBV12-3 or TRBV12-4; no clear D gene. The CDR3 runs to 12 residues. V was trimmed by 5 bases and J by 16 bases, leaving 17 bases between them. Here the CDR3 reads CASSPPATRPFF. As DNA, the CDR3 is TGTGCCAGCAGTCCACCAGCCACGCGACCGTTTTTT.

The chain has TRBV4-3 and TRBJ2-3; 9 bases are shared with TRBD2. V shed 3 bases and J 0 bases; nucleotides not matched to a gene: 4. Germline lookup yields CDR1 LGHNA and CDR2 YSLEER. CDR3 length: 16 amino acids. The chain's CDR3 is CASSQGTSRSTDTQYF. The DNA of the CDR3 is TGCGCCAGCAGCCAGGGGACTAGCAGAAGCACAGATACGCAGTATTTT.

Only a few counts were recorded for this clonotype. The chain employs TRBV7-2 and TRBJ2-5, with 11 positions matching TRBD2. Germline values: CDR1 SGHTA, CDR2 FQGNSA. This CDR3 is built from 15 residues. Germline trimming cut 6 bases from V and 5 bases from J; bases unmatched to any gene: 8. CDR3 residues: CASSYYSGGGETQYF. The CDR3, as DNA: TGTGCCAGCAGTTACTATAGCGGGGGGGGTGAGACCCAGTACTTC. The variable domain in full, completed from reference TRBV7-2 and TRBJ2-5, reads GAGVSQSPSNKVTEKGKDVELRCDPISGHTALYWYRQSLGQGLEFLIYFQGNSAPDKSGLPSDRFSAERTGGSVSTLTIQRTQQEDSAVYLCASSYYSGGGETQYFGPGTRLLVL.

The chain combines TRBV7-9 with TRBJ1-1; D gene uncertain. V lost 3 bases and J 3 bases, leaving 8 bases between the germline ends. This CDR3 contains 13 residues. Germline V gene data show CDR1 as SEHNR and CDR2 as FQNEAQ (reference sequence). CDR3 region: CASSLILDTEAFF. CDR3 nucleotides: TGTGCCAGCAGCTTGATCCTGGACACTGAAGCTTTCTTT. The variable domain in full, with the rest retrieved from reference TRBV7-9 and TRBJ1-1, is DTGVSQNPRHKITKRGQNVTFRCDPISEHNRLYWYRQTLGQGPEFLTYFQNEAQLEKSRLLSDRFSAERPKGSFSTLEIQRTEQGDSAMYLCASSLILDTEAFFGQGTRLTVV.

V gene TRBV18 combines with J gene TRBJ2-7, with D possibly being TRBD1 (6 bases). This CDR3 has 15 residues. CDR1 and CDR2 from the germline V gene are KGHSH and LQKENI. The V end lost 2 bases, the J end lost 2 bases, and 13 bases lay between the germline ends. Here the CDR3 DNA reads TGTGCCAGCTCACCATCCCGGGACACTACCTACGAGCAGTACTTC. Protein: CASSPSRDTTYEQYF.

This rearrangement joins TRBV12-3 or TRBV12-4 to TRBJ1-6; D might be TRBD1 (5 bases). The CDR3 has 13 amino acids. Deletions cut 5 bases from V and 14 bases from J, with 16 bases between. CDR3 nucleotide sequence: TGTGCCAGCAGTCCCACGGACAAGGCTTCCCTCCACTTT. It encodes CASSPTDKASLHF.

This clonotype was recorded at least ten times. The chain is built from TRBV7-6 and TRBJ2-5, with a weak D call TRBD2 (5 bases). The germline gives CDR1 SGHVS, CDR2 FNYEAQ. This CDR3 has 14 amino acids. Trimming removed 1 base at V and 4 bases at J, with 10 bases between. CDR3 loop: CASSLGGAPETQYF. In nucleotides, the CDR3 is TGTGCCAGCAGCTTAGGGGGAGCTCCAGAGACCCAGTACTTC.

The table lists this clonotype with a few counts. V gene TRBV4-1 combines with J gene TRBJ1-1; 9 positions match TRBD1. CDR1 is MGHRA, CDR2 YSYEKL, per germline. The CDR3 loop spans 17 amino acids. With V trimmed by 1 base and J by 5 bases, 11 bases remained unmatched. CDR3 in DNA: TGCGCCAGCAGCCAAGGGGGGACAGGGCCCTTCCGGACTGAAGCTTTCTTT. Protein product: CASSQGGTGPFRTEAFF.

The chain is built from TRBV4-3 and TRBJ1-2; tentatively, D is TRBD1 (6 bases). This CDR3 contains 15 residues. Germline V lookup: CDR1 LGHNA, CDR2 YSLEER. Between the trimmed V and J ends, which lost 0 bases and 8 bases, there was a span of 16 bases. For the CDR3, the DNA is TGCGCCAGCAGCCAAGATAGATCACAGGGCCGAGGCTACACCTTC. Amino acids: CASSQDRSQGRGYTF.

This clonotype is a singleton in its sample. The chain is built from TRBV9 and TRBJ2-6; perhaps TRBD1 as D (6 bases). The CDR3 is 16 residues long. V lost 1 base to trimming and J lost 4 bases, with 12 bases between them. Germline V CDR1 and CDR2: SGDLS, YYNGEE. The CDR3 coding sequence is TGTGCCAGCAGCGTATCCCTCGGGACAGGGGCCAACGTCCTGACTTTC. It encodes CASSVSLGTGANVLTF.

In its sample, this clonotype was seen a few times. The gene calls are TRBV7-2 and TRBJ1-1; D remains unclear. The CDR3 runs to 12 residues. Germline assignment: CDR1 SGHTA and CDR2 FQGNSA. Trimming cost V 6 bases and J 5 bases, with 10 bases left between them. The CDR3 sequence: CASSTGWTEAFF. The CDR3 bases are TGTGCCAGCAGTACGGGTTGGACTGAAGCTTTCTTT.

This clonotype was detected a few times. The V and J genes are TRBV5-1 and TRBJ1-1; TRBD1 agrees at 9 bases. This CDR3 is built from 14 residues. Trimming at V came to 4 bases and at J to 4 bases, leaving 5 bases not matched to a gene. Germline assignment: CDR1 SGHRS and CDR2 YFSETQ. CDR3 amino acids: CASSPDRGGTEAFF. CDR3 nucleotide sequence: TGCGCCAGCAGCCCGGACAGGGGTGGCACTGAAGCTTTCTTT.

This clonotype was seen only a few times. The rearrangement uses TRBV29-1 and TRBJ2-6; no clear D gene. Trimming shortened V by 3 bases and J by 0 bases, and 9 bases separated the two germline ends. This CDR3 has 15 amino acids. The germline CDR1 and CDR2 sequences are SQVTM and ANQGSEA. This CDR3 is CSVDLSSSGANVLTF. The CDR3 nucleotides read TGCAGCGTTGACCTCTCCAGCTCTGGGGCCAACGTCCTGACTTTC.